Listed below are T cell receptor beta chains from one sample, sequenced in a study of shared clonotypes between healthy human individuals. Profiling relied on immunoSEQ multiplex PCR, and the TCRdb table lists in-frame clones only, not all of them. The table includes about 1.1 million clones, approximately 78% detected once. Sequencing input: memory CD4+ T cells from PBMCs. The receptors were sampled from a man younger than 35 in good health. Some clones in this sample may be carry-over from other donors' samples. CDR3s include the opening cysteine and the closing phenylalanine or tryptophan. Fields, in order: V gene, clone size, J gene, D gene, CDR3 protein, CDR3 DNA. D genes are given only for firm matches. Clone sizes are given selectively: once, few, many, or a class where the clone is expanded.

TRBV5-1,once,TRBJ2-7,TRBD1,CASSLGGGQGREQYF,TGCGCCAGCAGCTTGGGAGGTGGACAGGGTCGGGAGCAGTACTTC
TRBV27,NA,TRBJ2-2,NA,CASSWGGSPNTGELFF,TGTGCCAGCAGTTGGGGTGGCAGCCCGAACACCGGGGAGCTGTTTTTT
TRBV28,many,TRBJ1-2,NA,CASSSQGVYGYTF,TGTGCCAGCAGTTCCCAAGGGGTCTATGGCTACACCTTC
TRBV28,NA,TRBJ1-1,NA,CASSLLWGEAFF,TGTGCCAGCAGTTTGCTTTGGGGTGAAGCTTTCTTT
TRBV7-2,once,TRBJ1-1,NA,CASSPYKNTEAFF,TGTGCCAGCAGCCCATACAAGAACACTGAAGCTTTCTTT
TRBV4-2,NA,TRBJ2-7,NA,CASSQGLVGTYEQYF,TGTGCCAGCAGCCAAGGGTTAGTTGGGACCTACGAGCAGTACTTC
TRBV6-5,NA,TRBJ1-2,NA,CASSYRPNYGYTF,TGTGCCAGCAGTTACCGACCTAACTATGGCTACACCTTC
TRBV30,NA,TRBJ2-5,NA,CAWSLGVETQYF,TGTGCCTGGAGTTTAGGGGTGGAGACCCAGTACTTC
TRBV27,NA,TRBJ2-5,NA,CASSLSRVQETQYF,TGTGCCAGCAGTTTATCTAGGGTACAAGAGACCCAGTACTTC
TRBV30,NA,TRBJ2-1,NA,CAWSTGYGVGSYNEQFF,TGTGCCTGGAGTACTGGGTACGGGGTGGGGTCCTACAATGAGCAGTTCTTC
TRBV2,NA,TRBJ1-2,NA,CASSPGGNYGYTF,TGTGCCAGCAGTCCCGGCGGGAACTATGGCTACACCTTC
TRBV19,NA,TRBJ2-7,TRBD2,CATGGLAGSSSYEQYF,TGTGCCACTGGCGGGTTAGCGGGATCGAGCTCCTACGAGCAGTACTTC
TRBV27,NA,TRBJ1-4,NA,CASSLVMASTNEKLFF,TGTGCCAGCAGTTTGGTGATGGCCTCAACTAATGAAAAACTGTTTTTT
TRBV28,NA,TRBJ1-1,NA,CASSFGLVNTEAFF,TGTGCCAGCAGTTTCGGTCTAGTGAACACTGAAGCTTTCTTT
TRBV18,NA,TRBJ1-5,NA,CASSFPGMAQHF,TGTGCCAGCTCTTTCCCGGGGATGGCCCAGCATTTT
TRBV7-2,NA,TRBJ1-5,TRBD1,CASSLASGTVSNQPQHF,TGTGCCAGCAGCTTAGCCTCCGGGACAGTTAGTAATCAGCCCCAGCATTTT